Presented here are 21 T cell receptor beta chains from one specimen sequenced in a study of blood T cell repertoires in COVID-19. TCRdb keeps only in-frame clones here, not all; method: immunoSEQ multiplex PCR. Among approximately 170,000 clones listed, approximately 87% were seen once. Sample: PBMCs or T cells enriched from blood (not recorded which). These receptors were taken from a woman aged 45-60 years who had recovered from COVID-19.

The chain joins TRBV6-5 to TRBJ2-7; D is uncertain. The germline V and J ends were trimmed by 7 bases and 5 bases, with 18 bases remaining between them. Germline CDR1 MNHEY, CDR2 SVGAGI. The CDR3 spans 14 residues. Here the CDR3 DNA reads TGTGCCAGCACCCCACCCAGGTCCCCCAACGAGCAGTACGTC. Protein sequence: CASTPPRSPNEQYV.

V gene TRBV7-2 combines with J gene TRBJ2-5; D not resolved. Germline lookup yields CDR1 SGHTA and CDR2 FQGNSA. The CDR3 totals 14 residues. The V and J ends lost 9 bases and 2 bases respectively, with 16 bases between them. CDR3 sequence: CASISVSLQETQYF. In DNA form, the CDR3 reads TGTGCCAGTATTAGTGTGTCCCTACAAGAGACCCAGTACTTC.

This chain links TRBV10-2 with TRBJ1-2; a possible D gene is TRBD1 (6 bases). Germline CDR1 and CDR2: WSHSY and SAAADI. Trimming took 2 bases from V and 4 from J, leaving 17 bases between them. The CDR3 has 16 residues. The CDR3 protein is CASSEAGLQGGYGYTF. The CDR3 coding sequence is TGCGCCAGCAGTGAGGCTGGGTTACAGGGCGGCTATGGCTACACCTTC.

The CDR3 nucleotides are TGCGCCAGCAGCTTTCAGGGGTGGGAGACCCAGTACTTC. It translates to CASSFQGWETQYF. This chain connects TRBV5-1 to TRBJ2-5, with D possibly matching TRBD1 (6 bases). This CDR3 spans 13 amino acids. CDR1 is SGHRS and CDR2 is YFSETQ in the germline V gene. V shed 2 bases and J shed 5 bases, with 10 bases lying between them.

The chain combines TRBV14 with TRBJ1-3; D remains unclear. CDR1 is SGHDN, CDR2 FVKESK, per germline. With 0 bases removed from V and 4 bases from J, the gap between germline ends came to 13 bases. This CDR3 has 16 amino acids. CDR3: CASSQESGLRGNTIYF. The CDR3 DNA reads TGTGCCAGCAGCCAAGAATCAGGACTTCGGGGAAACACCATATATTTT.

The V and J genes are TRBV6-5 and TRBJ1-6; 7 positions match TRBD1. This CDR3 has 14 amino acids. V lost 5 bases, J lost 4 bases, and 2 bases stayed unmatched. Germline-derived CDR1 and CDR2 are MNHEY and SVGAGI. The CDR3 loop reads CASSPTGYNSPLHF. The CDR3 DNA follows: TGTGCCAGCAGTCCGACAGGGTATAATTCACCCCTCCACTTT.

The chain combines TRBV28 with TRBJ2-7, with D possibly matching TRBD1 (5 bases). Germline V CDR1 and CDR2: MDHEN, SYDVKM. V lost 3 bases, J lost 1 base, and 7 bases lay in between. The CDR3 is made up of 13 amino acids. The DNA for the CDR3 is TGTGCCAGCAGTTTTAAGGGGTCCTACGAGCAGTACGTC. Translating gives CASSFKGSYEQYV.

In its sample, this clone was seen a few times. V usage is TRBV9 and J usage is TRBJ2-3; 9 nucleotides agree with TRBD2. The CDR3 length is 17 residues. The trim removed 1 base at V and 0 bases at J, leaving 6 bases unmatched. Germline V lookup: CDR1 SGDLS, CDR2 YYNGEE. CDR3 sequence reads: CASSVRTSGLSTDTQYF. The CDR3 region has the DNA TGTGCCAGCAGCGTACGAACTAGCGGGCTTAGCACAGATACGCAGTATTTT. The variable domain in full, with the rest retrieved from reference TRBV9 and TRBJ2-3, is DSGVTQTPKHLITATGQRVTLRCSPRSGDLSVYWYQQSLDQGLQFLIQYYNGEERAKGNILERFSAQQFPDLHSELNLSSLELGDSALYFCASSVRTSGLSTDTQYFGPGTRLTVL.

This rearrangement joins TRBV12-5 to TRBJ1-1; D might be TRBD1 (5 bases). Germline V gives CDR1 LGHNT, CDR2 FRNRAP. V dropped 5 bases and J dropped 2 bases, with 15 bases sitting between them. The CDR3 length is 15 residues. CDR3 in amino acids: CASGPRGTPNTEAFF. The CDR3 nucleotides read TGTGCTAGTGGTCCCCGCGGGACCCCTAACACTGAAGCTTTCTTT.

This clone was observed a few times. This chain joins TRBV28 and TRBJ1-1; 11 nucleotides align to TRBD1. Germline V gene lookup returns CDR1 MDHEN and CDR2 SYDVKM. The length of the CDR3 is 17 residues. Germline trimming cut 1 base from V and 3 bases from J; bases unmatched to any gene: 7. Here the CDR3 DNA reads TGTGCCAGCAGTTTATCAGGACAGGGGGCGCATCACACTGAAGCTTTCTTT. Amino acids: CASSLSGQGAHHTEAFF.

This clone was seen only a few times. The gene calls are TRBV7-2 and TRBJ1-1; 7 bases align to TRBD1. The CDR3 totals 13 residues. V shed 2 bases and J 10 bases; nucleotides not matched to a gene: 7. The germline CDR1 and CDR2 sequences are SGHTA and FQGNSA. CDR3 amino acids: CASSLTEGAGAFF. CDR3 DNA sequence: TGTGCCAGCAGCTTAACCGAGGGGGCGGGAGCTTTCTTT.

The gene calls are TRBV27 and TRBJ2-3; D is possibly TRBD2 (6 bases). V shed 2 bases and J shed 4 bases, with 16 bases lying between them. There are 16 residues in the CDR3. Germline CDR1 MNHEY, CDR2 SMNVEV (reference sequence). The CDR3: CASSLLASEGPDTQYF. In DNA, the CDR3 is TGTGCCAGCAGTTTACTCGCTAGCGAAGGTCCAGATACGCAGTATTTT.

The rearrangement joins TRBV11-3 to TRBJ1-1; 9 nucleotides align to TRBD1. J gave up 8 bases and V 3 bases, and 10 bases lay outside the gene matches. The CDR3 length is 15 residues. Germline CDR1 SGHNT, CDR2 YENEEA. DNA of the CDR3: TGTGCCAGCAGCTTTGGGGACAGGGTTGAGGGAGAAGCTTTCTTT. It is translated as CASSFGDRVEGEAFF. The full variable domain, in which reference TRBV11-3 and TRBJ1-1 provide the parts outside the CDR3, is EAGVVQSPRYKIIEKKQPVAFWCNPISGHNTLYWYLQNLGQGPELLIRYENEEAVDDSQLPKDRFSAERLKGVDSTLKIQPAELGDSAVYLCASSFGDRVEGEAFFGQGTRLTVV.

The chain combines TRBV2 with TRBJ2-5, with 10 bases that match TRBD1. The CDR3 is 15 amino acids. The V segment lost 6 bases and the J segment 4 bases; nucleotides outside the gene matches: 8. CDR1 is SNHLY, CDR2 FYNNEI, per germline. Here the CDR3 DNA reads TGTGCCAGCAGAGAGACAGGGGGCGAAGGAGAGACCCAGTACTTC. This sequence encodes CASRETGGEGETQYF. The entire variable domain, with the rest obtained from reference TRBV2 and TRBJ2-5, is as follows: EPEVTQTPSHQVTQMGQEVILRCVPISNHLYFYWYRQILGQKVEFLVSFYNNEISEKSEIFDDQFSVERPDGSNFTLKIRSTKLEDSAMYFCASRETGGEGETQYFGPGTRLLVL.

This chain links TRBV9 with TRBJ1-2, with TRBD1 identical over 8 bases. Trimming at V came to 0 bases and at J to 4 bases, leaving 2 bases not matched to a gene. Germline-derived CDR1 and CDR2 are SGDLS and YYNGEE. The length of the CDR3 is 14 residues. CDR3 DNA sequence: TGTGCCAGCAGCGTAGCCAGGGGGCCCTATGGCTACACCTTC. This translates into CASSVARGPYGYTF. Based on the CDR3 plus reference TRBV9 and TRBJ1-2, the full variable domain is DSGVTQTPKHLITATGQRVTLRCSPRSGDLSVYWYQQSLDQGLQFLIQYYNGEERAKGNILERFSAQQFPDLHSELNLSSLELGDSALYFCASSVARGPYGYTFGSGTRLTVV.

V gene TRBV6-4 combines with J gene TRBJ2-1, with 9 nucleotides matching TRBD2. There are 14 residues in the CDR3. In germline, CDR1 is MRHNA, CDR2 SNTAGT. Germline trimming cut 2 bases from V and 7 bases from J; bases unmatched to any gene: 3. CDR3 DNA: TGTGCCAGCAGTGACGGCGGGGGGGATAATGAGCAGTTCTTC. It encodes CASSDGGGDNEQFF.

The V call is TRBV19, the J call TRBJ1-1, with D maybe TRBD1 (5 bases). The V end lost 1 base, the J end lost 6 bases, and 15 bases lay between the germline ends. The V gene's germline CDR1 is LNHDA and CDR2 SQIVND (reference sequence). The CDR3 runs 15 residues. The CDR3 DNA sequence: TGTGCCAGTAGTATAGGGACATTAAGGGGCCCTGAAGCTTTCTTT. Translated, it gives CASSIGTLRGPEAFF.

The chain carries TRBV10-3 and TRBJ2-7; a weak D match, TRBD2 (5 bases). Trimming cost V 3 bases and J 3 bases, with 18 bases left between them. Germline V lookup: CDR1 ENHRY, CDR2 SYGVKD. The CDR3 is made up of 16 amino acids. The CDR3 spells CAISEGGGIGVYEQYV. CDR3 bases: TGTGCCATCAGTGAAGGCGGTGGGATCGGGGTCTACGAGCAGTACGTC.

The chain carries TRBV28 and TRBJ1-4; tentatively, D is TRBD1 (5 bases). Germline CDR1 MDHEN, CDR2 SYDVKM. Trimming shortened V by 3 bases and J by 7 bases, and 15 bases separated the two germline ends. CDR3 size: 15 residues. CDR3 in amino acids: CASSFHGGEAEKLFF. In DNA form, the CDR3 reads TGTGCCAGCAGTTTCCATGGGGGGGAGGCTGAAAAACTGTTTTTT.

The rearrangement links TRBV28 to TRBJ2-7; D is unclear. Looked up from germline, CDR1 is MDHEN and CDR2 is SYDVKM. The CDR3 covers 12 residues. Trimming removed 6 bases from V and 3 bases from J, with 9 bases in between. CDR3 loop: CASSSTYYEQYV. As DNA, the CDR3 is TGTGCCAGCAGCTCCACCTACTACGAGCAGTACGTC.

The chain combines TRBV18 with TRBJ2-7; D might be TRBD1 (5 bases). The CDR3 extends over 14 amino acids. Trimming cost V 3 bases and J 1 base, with 10 bases left between them. Germline V lookup: CDR1 KGHSH, CDR2 LQKENI. The CDR3 DNA reads TGTGCCAGCTCACCGTCGAGACAGTCCTACGAGCAGTACGTC. Protein sequence: CASSPSRQSYEQYV.